This passage covers 31 T cell receptor beta chains from one sample sequenced in a study of blood T cells in healthy people across ages. Primers used in a second PCR of roughly 6 to 12 cycles were a sample-barcoded 5' primer and a J-beta primer mix. Each CDR3 protein gets one entry after TCRdb re-called the 5' RACE reads with MiXCR. Here the sample spans 710,000 or so distinct CDR3 sequences, about a fifth being singletons. The source material was blood. The receptors shown here come from an older man in good health.

The V call is TRBV14, the J call TRBJ1-4; TRBD1 might be the D (5 bases). CDR1 is SGHDN and CDR2 is FVKESK in the germline V gene. The CDR3 is made up of 14 amino acids. The V end lost 2 bases, the J end lost 8 bases, and 12 bases lay between the germline ends. CDR3 DNA: TGTGCCAGCAGCCAACAGGGCTTAGAGGAAAAACTGTTTTTT. Protein sequence: CASSQQGLEEKLFF.

On this clonotype: The junction does not match germline at one end; this may be a read error. The chain combines TRBV6-2 or TRBV6-3 with TRBJ2-5; 12 bases are a match to TRBD2. CDR3 length equals 13 residues. Germline CDR1 reads MNHEY; CDR2 reads SVGEGT. CDR3 DNA: TGTGCCAGCAGTTACTCGACTAGCGGGAGTACGGTCTTC. Translating it yields CASSYSTSGSTVF.

This clonotype turned up a few times. The rearrangement uses TRBV29-1 and TRBJ2-2, with 8 bases matching TRBD2. Per the germline V gene, CDR1 is SQVTM and CDR2 is ANQGSEA. The CDR3 length is 15 residues. J was trimmed by 3 bases and V by 6 bases; bases with no gene match: 9. CDR3 in amino acids: CSVTTSGVDTGELFF. CDR3 in DNA: TGCAGCGTAACCACTAGCGGCGTCGACACCGGGGAGCTGTTTTTT.

The chain carries TRBV7-2 and TRBJ2-3; perhaps TRBD1 as D (6 bases). V lost 1 base to trimming and J lost 2 bases, with 13 bases between them. From germline, CDR1 is SGHTA and CDR2 FQGNSA. The CDR3 length is 16 residues. The CDR3 is CASSLGLRDTTDTQYF. CDR3 nucleotides: TGTGCCAGCAGCTTAGGGTTGAGGGACACCACAGATACGCAGTATTTT.

The chain employs TRBV10-3 and TRBJ2-5; D gene unclear. CDR3 length: 13 residues. Looked up from germline, CDR1 is ENHRY and CDR2 is SYGVKD. V lost 10 bases, J lost 2 bases, and 14 bases lay in between. The chain's CDR3 is CATGRNPQETQYF. CDR3 in DNA: TGTGCCACTGGACGAAACCCTCAAGAGACCCAGTACTTC.

Turning to this clonotype: Germline and junction disagree at one end, which may indicate a read error. V and J are TRBV7-2 and TRBJ2-5; a weak D match, TRBD2 (6 bases). This CDR3 has 15 amino acids. Germline V gives CDR1 SGHTA, CDR2 FQGNSA. For the CDR3, the DNA is TGTGCCAGCAGCTTTTTAGGGACTTCTCAAGGGACCCGGTACTTC. It specifies CASSFLGTSQGTRYF.

A few counts support this clonotype. The CDR3 here is CASSQLASSYNEQFF. The DNA of the CDR3 is TGTGCCAGCAGCCAACTAGCAAGCTCCTACAATGAGCAGTTCTTC. This chain links TRBV3-1 with TRBJ2-1; a weak D match, TRBD2 (5 bases). The CDR3 has 15 residues. CDR1 is LGHDT and CDR2 is YNNKEL in the germline V gene (reference sequence). The ends were cut back, 2 bases at V and 0 bases at J, with 8 bases in the middle.

This chain uses TRBV10-1 with TRBJ2-2, with 7 bases matching TRBD1. With V trimmed by 3 bases and J by 4 bases, 5 bases remained unmatched. The germline V gene encodes CDR1 WNHNN and CDR2 SYGVQD (reference sequence). The CDR3 sequence is 15 residues long. In DNA form, the CDR3 reads TGCGCCAGCAGTGACCTCGGGACAGCCACCGGGGAGCTGTTTTTT. Protein sequence: CASSDLGTATGELFF.

The CDR3 coding sequence is TGTGCCAGCAGCTTAGCCCGAGGGGACCCCCAGCATTTT. As protein: CASSLARGDPQHF. This chain connects TRBV7-2 to TRBJ1-5, with D possibly TRBD1 on 5 matching bases. CDR1 and CDR2 from the germline V gene are SGHTA and FQGNSA. CDR3 size: 13 residues. Between the trimmed V and J ends, which lost 0 bases and 10 bases, there was a span of 10 bases.

This chain links TRBV7-8 with TRBJ2-1; 10 bases line up with TRBD2. Germline CDR1 and CDR2: SGHVS and FQNEAQ. This CDR3 is 14 amino acids long. J gave up 3 bases and V 6 bases, and 2 bases lay outside the gene matches. The DNA of the CDR3 is TGTGCCAGCAGTGTAGCGGGAGGCTACAATGAGCAGTTCTTC. Encoded protein: CASSVAGGYNEQFF.

Only a few counts were recorded for this clonotype. The rearrangement joins TRBV20-1 to TRBJ2-7; 15 bases are a match to TRBD2. This CDR3 spans 16 amino acids. V was pared by 5 bases and J by 0 bases, with 5 bases of the junction left unmatched. Germline V gene lookup returns CDR1 DFQATT and CDR2 SNEGSKA (reference sequence). The CDR3 sequence: CSAGGLAGGDSYEQYF. In nucleotides, the CDR3 is TGCAGTGCTGGGGGACTAGCGGGGGGAGACTCCTACGAGCAGTACTTC.

This clonotype came up a few times. The chain combines TRBV9 with TRBJ2-5; 10 nucleotides line up with TRBD2. With the DNA end fitting TRBJ2-1 better, the J assignment may be wrong. Per germline, CDR1 SGDLS and CDR2 YYNGEE. The CDR3 loop spans 14 amino acids. CDR3 DNA sequence: TGTGCCAGCAGCAAAACTAGCGGGACGGAGGAGCAGTTCTTC. Amino acids: CASSKTSGTEEQFF.

V gene TRBV7-2 combines with J gene TRBJ2-3, with D possibly matching TRBD2 (5 bases). The length of the CDR3 is 15 residues. CDR1 and CDR2 from the germline V gene are SGHTA and FQGNSA. Trimming shortened V by 1 base and J by 1 base, and 9 bases separated the two germline ends. In DNA, the CDR3 is TGTGCCAGCAGCTTAGACCAGCGGCGCACAGATACGCAGTATTTT. It yields the protein CASSLDQRRTDTQYF.

The V and J genes are TRBV9 and TRBJ2-3, with a possible D match to TRBD1 (7 bases). V lost 1 base and J 8 bases, leaving 26 bases between the germline ends. Per the germline V gene, CDR1 is SGDLS and CDR2 is YYNGEE. The CDR3 runs to 18 residues. CDR3 region: CASSVYSWGAGGVGTQYF. CDR3 DNA sequence: TGTGCCAGCAGCGTATATTCTTGGGGGGCAGGGGGTGTAGGTACGCAGTATTTT.

A few counts support this clonotype. J is TRBJ2-5 and V is TRBV12-3 or TRBV12-4; D call uncertain. Trimming shortened V by 2 bases and J by 0 bases, and 7 bases separated the two germline ends. This CDR3 is built from 14 residues. The CDR3 here is CASSLKLNQETQYF. CDR3 nucleotides: TGTGCCAGCAGTTTAAAACTAAACCAAGAGACCCAGTACTTC.

In this sample, this clonotype turned up a few times. The genes are TRBV28 and TRBJ2-1; TRBD2 might be the D (7 bases). Germline V lookup: CDR1 MDHEN, CDR2 SYDVKM. The CDR3 runs 16 residues. With 5 bases removed from V and 2 bases from J, the gap between germline ends came to 16 bases. CDR3 coding DNA: TGTGCCAGCAGTACTGCCGGGGGGCCCCCCTACAATGAGCAGTTCTTC. Protein: CASSTAGGPPYNEQFF.

The chain recombines TRBV11-2 with TRBJ1-3, with 7 bases aligning to TRBD1. Germline V CDR1 and CDR2: SGHAT, FQNNGV. This CDR3 has 16 residues. V lost 2 bases and J lost 4; bases outside the gene matches: 8. The CDR3 DNA reads as TGTGCCAGCAGCTTATGGACAGGACAAAGAGGAAACACCATATATTTT. Translated, it gives CASSLWTGQRGNTIYF. Combining the CDR3 with reference TRBV11-2 and TRBJ1-3 gives the whole variable domain EAGVAQSPRYKIIEKRQSVAFWCNPISGHATLYWYQQILGQGPKLLIQFQNNGVVDDSQLPKDRFSAERLKGVDSTLKIQPAKLEDSAVYLCASSLWTGQRGNTIYFGEGSWLTVV.

This clonotype has just a few counts. The chain recombines TRBV3-1 with TRBJ2-1, with TRBD2 identical over 9 bases. The ends lost 5 bases at V and 2 bases at J; junction bases unmatched: 10. The CDR3 consists of 17 residues. From germline, CDR1 is LGHDT and CDR2 YNNKEL (reference sequence). In DNA form, the CDR3 reads TGTGCCAGCAGCGACAGCCCCTCTAGCGGGGCCTACAATGAGCAGTTCTTC. This encodes CASSDSPSSGAYNEQFF.

This clonotype has just a few counts. This rearrangement joins TRBV20-1 to TRBJ1-2, with D unresolved. The germline V gene has CDR1 DFQATT and CDR2 SNEGSKA (reference sequence). The CDR3 sequence is 9 residues long. CDR3 amino acids: CSTYDGYTF. The CDR3 region has the DNA TGCAGCACATACGATGGCTACACCTTC.

The V gene is TRBV6-5, the J gene TRBJ2-1; 7 bases align to TRBD1. The V gene end was trimmed by 4 bases and the J gene end by 7 bases; junction bases not matched to a gene: 13. This CDR3 has 16 residues. CDR1 is MNHEY and CDR2 is SVGAGI in the germline V gene. The DNA of the CDR3 is TGTGCCAGCAGTTCCTTACTAGGGGGCGTCTTAAATGAGCAGTTCTTC. Its translation: CASSSLLGGVLNEQFF.

The chain carries TRBV6-5 and TRBJ2-1; 8 nucleotides align to TRBD1. The CDR3 contains 15 residues. Germline assignment: CDR1 MNHEY and CDR2 SVGAGI. Trimming at V came to 5 bases and at J to 2 bases, leaving 5 bases not matched to a gene. The CDR3, as DNA: TGTGCCAGCAGTCCAGGGGGCGGCCCCTACAATGAGCAGTTCTTC. Translating it yields CASSPGGGPYNEQFF.

This clonotype was detected a few times. The chain employs TRBV2 and TRBJ1-1; 9 nucleotides match TRBD1. Germline CDR1 reads SNHLY; CDR2 reads FYNNEI. Losses at the gene ends were 4 bases for V and 2 bases for J; bases not matched to a gene: 5. This CDR3 spans 15 amino acids. The CDR3 DNA is TGTGCCAGCAGTGCCCGGACAGGGGACAACACTGAAGCTTTCTTT. The encoded protein is CASSARTGDNTEAFF.

The chain recombines TRBV7-3 with TRBJ2-2; D is unclear. The CDR3 runs 14 residues. V lost 0 bases to trimming and J lost 3 bases, with 5 bases between them. The germline V gene has CDR1 SGHTA and CDR2 FQGTGA. CDR3 sequence: CASSLTLDTGELFF. CDR3 nucleotide sequence: TGTGCCAGCAGCTTAACGCTGGACACCGGGGAGCTGTTTTTT.

The chain employs TRBV28 and TRBJ1-4, with D perhaps matching TRBD1 (6 bases). Trimming shortened V by 6 bases and J by 7 bases, and 9 bases separated the two germline ends. Germline CDR1 and CDR2: MDHEN and SYDVKM. The CDR3 covers 12 residues. The chain's CDR3 is CASRYRAEKLFF. The CDR3 coding sequence is TGTGCCAGCAGATACAGGGCTGAAAAACTGTTTTTT.

The table lists this clonotype with a few counts. V and J are TRBV12-3 or TRBV12-4 and TRBJ2-4; 8 bases are a match to TRBD1. There are 13 residues in the CDR3. Unmatched junction bases numbered 2, after V lost 5 bases and J lost 5 bases. The CDR3 bases are TGTGCCAGCAGTCGGACAGGGCAAAACATTCAGTACTTC. It encodes CASSRTGQNIQYF.

The table lists this clonotype with a few counts. The CDR3 DNA sequence: TGTGCCAGCAGCGTAGGTTGGGCTCCGGGACAGGGTCTTGGAGATACGCAGTATTTT. This translates into CASSVGWAPGQGLGDTQYF. The gene calls are TRBV9 and TRBJ2-3; the match to TRBD1 covers 9 bases. Per germline, CDR1 SGDLS and CDR2 YYNGEE. The CDR3 spans 19 residues. J gave up 5 bases and V 0 bases, and 16 bases lay outside the gene matches.

The chain combines TRBV12-3 or TRBV12-4 with TRBJ2-3; 8 nucleotides agree with TRBD1. This CDR3 has 14 residues. V trimming: 6 bases; J trimming: 1 base; junction bases outside the gene matches: 3. CDR3 nucleotide sequence: TGTGCCAGCAGGGACAGGGTCGGCACAGATACGCAGTATTTT. Protein product: CASRDRVGTDTQYF.

This clonotype turned up a few times. The rearrangement uses TRBV30 and TRBJ2-3, with 9 bases that match TRBD1. This CDR3 has 15 amino acids. Unmatched junction bases numbered 17, after V lost 5 bases and J lost 11 bases. Per the germline V gene, CDR1 is GTSNPN and CDR2 is SVGIG (reference sequence). Here the CDR3 reads CAWETGTGSPRRQYF. The CDR3 DNA reads as TGTGCCTGGGAGACCGGGACAGGGAGCCCAAGGAGGCAGTATTTT.

This clonotype has only a few counts. CDR3 region: CTISESGTDTQYF. The CDR3, as DNA: TGCACTATCTCGGAGTCCGGCACAGATACGCAGTATTTT. The V call is TRBV29-1, the J call TRBJ2-3; unclear D gene. Germline values: CDR1 SQVTM, CDR2 ANQGSEA. CDR3 size: 13 residues.

This clonotype was counted a few times. The chain combines TRBV27 with TRBJ2-5; D gene uncertain. Trimming removed 3 bases from V and 4 bases from J, with 9 bases in between. This CDR3 region has 13 residues. Looked up from germline, CDR1 is MNHEY and CDR2 is SMNVEV (reference sequence). Here the CDR3 DNA reads TGTGCCAGCAGTTTCCAACGCGGAGAGACCCAGTACTTC. Amino acid sequence: CASSFQRGETQYF.

This clonotype showed up just a few times. Written as DNA, the CDR3 is TGTGCCAGCAGTTTAACCGGCGCAGGGCGCGTCGGGGAGCTGTTTTTT. Translated: CASSLTGAGRVGELFF. This chain links TRBV12-3 or TRBV12-4 with TRBJ2-2; weak D call: TRBD1 (5 bases). Trimming left V 2 bases short and J 7 bases short, with 17 bases between. The length of the CDR3 is 16 residues.